One T cell receptor (beta chain) is described in this entry. Trimming cost V 2 bases and J 3 bases, with 8 bases left between them. Germline assignment: CDR1 SEHNR and CDR2 FQNEAQ (reference sequence). The length of the CDR3 is 13 residues. This record comes from a study of shared T cell receptors in the human thymus. TCRdb's table, derived via immunoSEQ multiplex PCR, lists solely in-frame clones and lacks some. The sample yields approximately 660,000 clones, 88% seen once. These records were also assigned to another study, of human thymus T cells. From that second work: Immunologically healthy infants in Finland undergoing congenital heart defect surgery were the donors. Resections obtained during corrective heart surgery supplied the thymus tissue. Blood and thymic repertoires both appeared biased in V and J gene usage. Related studies noted strongly shared thymic repertoires across unrelated people.

Sequenced: thymocytes. The sequence was obtained from a boy under two years old with a congenital heart defect. The chain carries TRBV7-9 and TRBJ2-7; D is undetermined. CDR3 nucleotide sequence: TGTGCCAGCAGCTTACTACGGTGCTACGAGCAGTACTTC. Amino acids: CASSLLRCYEQYF.